The clone carrying this T cell receptor (beta chain) was counted only a few times. Its antigen is currently unknown. This entry comes from a study of T cell responses to AZD1222 COVID-19 vaccine. Background on the study: Second-dose timings of about 4 or about 12 weeks were pooled.

Whole-study findings and limits: Variant regions that are unmutated are reportedly the target of nearly half of spike-specific TCRs. Recipients of AZD1222 seropositive at baseline numbered only 5 or 6. The breadth and depth of Spike-specific TCRs increased once two AZD1222 doses had been given.

This table comes from immunoSEQ multiplex PCR, and its TCRdb copy is limited to in-frame clones, with some not included. The table shows 150,000 to 200,000 clones, with about 91% occurring only once. The CDR3 runs to 14 residues. Trimming stripped 0 bases from V and 8 bases from J, with 10 bases between. Per germline, CDR1 LGHDT and CDR2 YNNKEL (reference sequence). This clonotype was obtained from an adult in good health. Sequences were derived from peripheral blood, sampled on day 0 of AZD1222 vaccination. This chain uses TRBV3-1 (or the pseudogene TRBV3-2) with TRBJ1-4; D ambiguous. CDR3 sequence: CASSQDEVNEKLFF. The CDR3 region has the DNA TGTGCCAGCAGCCAAGACGAGGTGAACGAAAAACTGTTTTTT.